The rows below give T cell receptor beta chains drawn from one sample of a study of blood T cell repertoires in COVID-19. Profiled with immunoSEQ multiplex PCR; TCRdb holds only in-frame clones, not every one. The profile shows approximately 120,000 clones, 84% of them singletons. The sequencing sample was made of peripheral blood. Receptor source: a human donor in a cohort sampled during active COVID-19. CDR3s include the opening cysteine and the closing phenylalanine or tryptophan. D genes are given only for firm matches. Size is omitted from some rows. Given values are once, few, many or a class for expanded clones.

d_gene | j_gene | abundance | v_gene | CDR3nt | CDR3aa
. | TRBJ2-3 | . | TRBV9 | TGTGCCAGCAGCCCTGGGACTCGGGATACGCAGTATTTT | CASSPGTRDTQYF
TRBD2 | TRBJ2-1 | . | TRBV5-1 | TGCGCCAGCAGCTGGAGCGGGGGGGCCAACAATGAGCAGTTCTTC | CASSWSGGANNEQFF
. | TRBJ2-1 | . | TRBV7-2 | TGTGCCAGCAGCTTAGTCTCCCCCGGGGGGCATGAGCAGTTCTTC | CASSLVSPGGHEQFF
TRBD2 | TRBJ2-1 | . | TRBV3-1/TRBV3-2 | TGTGCCAGCAGCCGGGCTAGCGGGGGGCCAAGCAATGAGCAGTTCTTC | CASSRASGGPSNEQFF
. | TRBJ2-1 | . | TRBV9 | TGTGCCAGCAGCGTAGCGCAGGGTTGGTACAATGAGCAGTTCTTC | CASSVAQGWYNEQFF
. | TRBJ1-1 | . | TRBV19 | TGTGCCAGTAGTATTCTAACTGAAGCTTTCTTT | CASSILTEAFF
. | TRBJ2-1 | few | TRBV15 | TGTGCCACCAGCAGAGAAGGTCTAGGCGGCGATGAGCAGTTCTTC | CATSREGLGGDEQFF
TRBD1 | TRBJ1-5 | . | TRBV2 | TGTGCCAGCAGTGAGACAGGGCGCAATCAGCCCCAGCATTTT | CASSETGRNQPQHF
TRBD2 | TRBJ2-7 | . | TRBV7-2 | TGTGCCAGCAGCTTTAATGCGATTAGCGGGTACGAGCAGTACTTC | CASSFNAISGYEQYF
TRBD1 | TRBJ1-3 | . | TRBV18 | TGTGCCAGCTCACCCCCGGGACAGGACCCTTACTCTGGAAACACCATATATTTT | CASSPPGQDPYSGNTIYF
TRBD1 | TRBJ2-7 | . | TRBV6-5 | TGTGCCAGCAGTTACTCGAGAGACAGGGGCTACGAGCAGTACTTC | CASSYSRDRGYEQYF
TRBD2 | TRBJ2-1 | once | TRBV9 | TGTGCCAGCAGCCCCCGACTAGCGACAGACAATGAGCAGTTCTTC | CASSPRLATDNEQFF
. | TRBJ1-2 | . | TRBV3-1/TRBV3-2 | TGTGCCAGCAGCCCCTCAGCAACGTGGGGGGATGGCTACACCTTC | CASSPSATWGDGYTF
. | TRBJ1-5 | . | TRBV6-5 | TGTGCCAGCAGCATTCAGGGAGGGGATCAGCCCCAGCATTTT | CASSIQGGDQPQHF
. | TRBJ2-2 | . | TRBV2 | TGTGCCAGCAGTGGGACAGCCGATGGCACCGGGGAGCTGTTTTTT | CASSGTADGTGELFF
. | TRBJ2-3 | once | TRBV10-2 | TGCGCCAGCAGTGGAAAGGGGGGGTCTCTCACGCAGTATTTT | CASSGKGGSLTQYF
. | TRBJ2-7 | . | TRBV7-2 | TGTGCCAGCAGCGGACAGAAGGGGTCCTACGAGCAGTACTTC | CASSGQKGSYEQYF
. | TRBJ1-2 | . | TRBV29-1 | TGCAGCGTGAAAACTGACTATGGCTACACCTTC | CSVKTDYGYTF
TRBD2 | TRBJ2-3 | . | TRBV9 | TGTGCCAGCAGCGTAGTACGGGGGGGCGCAGATACGCAGTATTTT | CASSVVRGGADTQYF
. | TRBJ1-4 | . | TRBV6-1 | TGTGCCAGCAGTGGTAGGGGGGGACAAGGAAATGAAAAACTGTTTTTT | CASSGRGGQGNEKLFF
. | TRBJ2-7 | . | TRBV19 | TGTGCCAGTAGCCATCCTCGACAGGCGGAAATCTACGAGCAGTACTTC | CASSHPRQAEIYEQYF
. | TRBJ1-6 | . | TRBV6-2/TRBV6-3 | TGTGCCAGCAGTAAACAGGGTGGAGGTAATTCACCCCTCCACTTT | CASSKQGGGNSPLHF
. | TRBJ2-7 | few | TRBV27 | TGTGCCAGCAGTAACAGAGCCGAGCAGTACTTC | CASSNRAEQYF
. | TRBJ1-3 | . | TRBV3-1/TRBV3-2 | TGTGCCAGCAGCCCCTTCCTACGGTCGGGGTCTGGAAACACCATATATTTT | CASSPFLRSGSGNTIYF
. | TRBJ2-3 | . | TRBV9 | TGTGCCAGCAGCGTAGTAAACACAGATACGCAGTATTTT | CASSVVNTDTQYF
. | TRBJ1-2 | . | TRBV28 | TGTGCCAGCAGCGAGGGACGGACTAACTATGGCCACACCTTC | CASSEGRTNYGHTF
TRBD1 | TRBJ1-6 | . | TRBV2 | TGTGCCAGCAGCGATACAGGGGTTCATTCACCCCTCCACTTT | CASSDTGVHSPLHF
TRBD1 | TRBJ1-4 | . | TRBV19 | TGTGCCAGTAGTATCCCGGGACAGGGAGATGAAAAACTGTTTTTT | CASSIPGQGDEKLFF
TRBD1 | TRBJ2-1 | . | TRBV7-3 | TGTGCCAGCAGCCCGTGGGACAGAGGGACCAATGAGCAGTTCTTC | CASSPWDRGTNEQFF
TRBD2 | TRBJ2-3 | many | TRBV19 | TGTGCCAGTAGGGGGACTAGCGGGGGAGAGGGGACGCAGTATTTT | CASRGTSGGEGTQYF
TRBD1 | TRBJ1-1 | . | TRBV5-8 | TGTGCCAGCAGCTTGCCAAGGACAGGGACTGGGAGCACTGAAGCTTTCTTT | CASSLPRTGTGSTEAFF
TRBD2 | TRBJ2-3 | . | TRBV4-2 | TGTGCCAGCAGCCATCTAGCGGGGGGCCATACAGATACGCAGTATTTT | CASSHLAGGHTDTQYF
. | TRBJ2-3 | . | TRBV5-1 | TGCGCCAGCAGCTCGTCCGAGGGGGGGCAGAGGAGAGATACGCAGTATTTT | CASSSSEGGQRRDTQYF
TRBD1 | TRBJ1-1 | . | TRBV7-3 | TGTGCCAGCAGCTTGACAGGGAAGAACACTGAAGCTTTCTTT | CASSLTGKNTEAFF
TRBD1 | TRBJ1-1 | . | TRBV28 | TGTGCCAGCAGGGGCGGACAGGGCACTGAAGCTTTCTTT | CASRGGQGTEAFF
. | TRBJ2-2 | . | TRBV6-2/TRBV6-3 | TGTGCCAGCAGTTACAGAGCCGCTAGCGTCCGGACCGGGGAGCTGTTTTTT | CASSYRAASVRTGELFF
. | TRBJ2-7 | . | TRBV6-5 | TGTGCCAGCAGTCAGGCGAGCTCCTACGAGCAGTACTTC | CASSQASSYEQYF
. | TRBJ2-7 | . | TRBV6-1 | TGTGCCAGCAGTGAACCCGTAGGCAGGGGTAACGAGCAGTACTTC | CASSEPVGRGNEQYF
. | TRBJ1-2 | once | TRBV5-5 | TGTGCCAGCAGCCACCGGGGGTCCCCCGGTGGATTGGGCTACACCTTC | CASSHRGSPGGLGYTF
TRBD2 | TRBJ2-3 | . | TRBV6-6 | TGTGCCAGCAGTTACGGGGCGGGGGGAGGCACAGATACGCAGTATTTT | CASSYGAGGGTDTQYF